Sequencing of this TCR beta chain was carried out in a study of blood T cell repertoires in COVID-19. Study-wide context: Collection of acute and convalescent COVID-19 samples took place in the United States, Italy and Spain. The cDNA or gDNA used as material had been derived from T cells, B-cell-depleted T cells, or PBMCs.

Germline assignment: CDR1 SGHTA and CDR2 FQGNSA. This CDR3 has 15 amino acids. V lost 5 bases and J lost 5, with 18 bases in between. In the authors' workflow: Quantification of nucleated cells was approximated via reference gene primer amplification. The data were produced by immunoSEQ multiplex PCR, yet TCRdb's version contains in-frame clones alone and is incomplete. V, J and clone size reflect that table, while D and trimming were determined from the DNA. The sample has around 54,000 clones, about 89% seen once. The rearrangement links TRBV7-2 to TRBJ1-1; possibly TRBD1 for D (6 bases). Sequenced: peripheral blood. The source of this sequence is a human donor in a cohort sampled during active COVID-19. CDR3 coding DNA: TGTGCCAGCAGCCCCCTAGGGGGGGTAGAAACTGAAGCTTTCTTT. Protein: CASSPLGGVETEAFF.